This T cell receptor beta chain was obtained from a study of T cells after yellow fever vaccination. About the study: Where fractions had low cell numbers, libraries were prepared from them with the SMART-Seq v4 Ultra Low Input RNA kit. General study findings and limits: Contaminants from the bulk population, in the form of abundant clonotypes, could be found in FACS-sorted repertoires.

CDR3 length: 15 amino acids. Germline V gene data show CDR1 as SGHAT and CDR2 as FQNNGV. Between the trimmed V and J ends, which lost 0 bases and 9 bases, there was a span of 17 bases. This clonotype was recorded many times. Its antigen remains unidentified. A 5'RACE template-switching step, the method used to make TCR cDNA, added a universal primer site and UMIs. TCRdb re-derived calls from the 5' RACE reads in MiXCR, one entry per CDR3 protein. The repertoire holds some 260,000 distinct CDR3 sequences, about 5.2% seen once, with roughly 3.3% in the top ten. The V and J genes are TRBV11-2 and TRBJ1-2, with D perhaps TRBD1 (6 bases). This receptor was identified in a man aged 18 to 29 who received the YFV17D yellow fever vaccine. The specimen was CD4+ T cells sorted from PBMCs, collected on the day of the yellow fever booster vaccination. The CDR3 DNA is TGTGCCAGCAGCTTAGAAACGGGGGGCGCGGAGAGCTACACCTTC. Its translation: CASSLETGGAESYTF.